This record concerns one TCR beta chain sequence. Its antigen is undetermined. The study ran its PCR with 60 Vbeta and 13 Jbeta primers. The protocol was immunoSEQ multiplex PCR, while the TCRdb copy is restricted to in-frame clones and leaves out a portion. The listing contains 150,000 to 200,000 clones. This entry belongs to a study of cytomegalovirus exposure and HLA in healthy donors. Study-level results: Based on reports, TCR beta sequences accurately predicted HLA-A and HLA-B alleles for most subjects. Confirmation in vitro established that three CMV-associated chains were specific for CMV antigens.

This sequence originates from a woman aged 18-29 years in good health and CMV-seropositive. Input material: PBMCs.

The CDR3 loop is CASSPRGARSTEAFF. The CDR3 DNA follows: TGCGCCAGCAGCCCCCGGGGGGCAAGGAGCACTGAAGCTTTCTTT. The rearrangement links TRBV5-1 to TRBJ1-1; a possible D gene is TRBD1 (6 bases). V was clipped by 4 bases and J by 4 bases, with 17 bases between them. The CDR3 has 15 residues. Germline CDR1 and CDR2: SGHRS and YFSETQ. Full variable domain (remainder filled in from reference TRBV5-1 and TRBJ1-1): KAGVTQTPRYLIKTRGQQVTLSCSPISGHRSVSWYQQTPGQGLQFLFEYFSETQRNKGNFPGRFSGRQFSNSRSEMNVSTLELGDSALYLCASSPRGARSTEAFFGQGTRLTVV.